The 22 T cell receptor beta chains below all came from one sample that was sequenced in a study of cytomegalovirus exposure and HLA in healthy donors. PCR was performed using 60 Vbeta and 13 Jbeta primers. Here immunoSEQ multiplex PCR was the method, and the copy in TCRdb shows in-frame clones only, minus some. The profile shows under 70,000 clones, 65% to 85% of them singletons. The source material was PBMCs. The source of these receptors is a female donor in good health and CMV-seronegative.

The chain has TRBV7-2 and TRBJ2-5; D possibly corresponds to TRBD2 (6 bases). Trimming cost V 3 bases and J 7 bases, with 12 bases left between them. CDR1 is SGHTA and CDR2 is FQGNSA in the germline V gene. The CDR3 consists of 13 residues. The CDR3 region is CASSFKEAGTQYF. In DNA, the CDR3 is TGTGCCAGCAGCTTCAAAGAAGCGGGGACCCAGTACTTC.

V and J are TRBV5-1 and TRBJ2-2; 11 nucleotides match TRBD2. J lost 2 bases, V lost 5 bases, and 2 bases had no gene match. CDR1 and CDR2 (germline): SGHRS, YFSETQ. CDR3 length: 15 amino acids. The CDR3 sequence is CASRGTSGNTGELFF. The CDR3 DNA follows: TGCGCCAGCAGGGGGACTAGCGGAAACACCGGGGAGCTGTTTTTT. The full variable domain, rest sourced from reference TRBV5-1 and TRBJ2-2, is KAGVTQTPRYLIKTRGQQVTLSCSPISGHRSVSWYQQTPGQGLQFLFEYFSETQRNKGNFPGRFSGRQFSNSRSEMNVSTLELGDSALYLCASRGTSGNTGELFFGEGSRLTVL.

CDR3 region: CASSIKGDTSLYEQYF. CDR3 DNA: TGTGCCAGTAGTATTAAAGGGGACACAAGCCTCTACGAGCAGTACTTC. The chain recombines TRBV19 with TRBJ2-7; weak D call: TRBD1 (6 bases). CDR3 length: 16 amino acids. V shed 3 bases and J shed 3 bases, with 18 bases lying between them. Looked up from germline, CDR1 is LNHDA and CDR2 is SQIVND (reference sequence).

This chain links TRBV9 with TRBJ1-4, with TRBD1 matching 7 bases. The CDR3 contains 15 residues. V shed 2 bases, J shed 5 bases, and the junction held 6 bases outside the gene matches. In germline, CDR1 is SGDLS, CDR2 YYNGEE. CDR3: CASSVRQGQNEKLFF. The CDR3 bases are TGTGCCAGCAGCGTTCGACAGGGTCAAAATGAAAAACTGTTTTTT.

The count of this clone is one. The chain joins TRBV9 to TRBJ2-7; a possible D gene is TRBD1 (6 bases). V was pared by 7 bases and J by 1 base, with 12 bases between. This CDR3 has 13 amino acids. Germline V gene lookup returns CDR1 SGDLS and CDR2 YYNGEE. CDR3 region: CASGNGQSYEQYF. CDR3 DNA sequence: TGTGCCAGCGGTAATGGACAGTCCTACGAGCAGTACTTC.

The V and J genes are TRBV6-5 and TRBJ1-1; TRBD1 is a possible D gene (6 bases). V was pared by 2 bases and J by 0 bases, with 10 bases between. Germline V gene data show CDR1 as MNHEY and CDR2 as SVGAGI. This CDR3 spans 15 amino acids. The CDR3 sequence: CASSYGGGVNTEAFF. DNA of the CDR3: TGTGCCAGCAGTTACGGCGGGGGCGTGAACACTGAAGCTTTCTTT.

This sequence joins TRBV4-2 and TRBJ2-1; no reliable D call. CDR1 and CDR2 (germline): LGHNA, YNFKEQ. The CDR3 contains 11 residues. V gave up 4 bases and J gave up 8 bases, with 6 bases separating them. The CDR3 is CASSLTYEQFF. The CDR3 DNA is TGTGCCAGCAGCCTTACTTATGAGCAGTTCTTC.

V usage is TRBV2 and J usage is TRBJ1-4; 9 nucleotides match TRBD1. The CDR3 loop spans 15 amino acids. J was trimmed by 8 bases and V by 6 bases; bases with no gene match: 10. CDR1 SNHLY and CDR2 FYNNEI come from the germline V gene. This CDR3 is CASSELTGGGEKLFF. CDR3 in DNA: TGTGCCAGCAGCGAACTGACAGGGGGGGGAGAAAAACTGTTTTTT.

V gene TRBV6-6 combines with J gene TRBJ1-2; 8 bases align to TRBD1. From germline, CDR1 is MNHNY and CDR2 SVGAGI (reference sequence). V trimming: 6 bases; J trimming: 3 bases; junction bases outside the gene matches: 6. This CDR3 region has 14 residues. CDR3 bases: TGTGCCAGCAGCCTGGACAGGGCCGACTATGGCTACACCTTC. Translating gives CASSLDRADYGYTF.

This clone was seen a single time. The rearrangement joins TRBV28 to TRBJ2-2, with TRBD2 matching 7 bases. There are 17 residues in the CDR3. With 3 bases clipped from V and 2 bases from J, the junction kept 9 bases outside the gene matches. The germline V gene encodes CDR1 MDHEN and CDR2 SYDVKM. The CDR3 loop reads CASSLIVGGGNTGELFF. The CDR3 DNA is TGTGCCAGCAGTTTGATCGTGGGGGGGGGTAACACCGGGGAGCTGTTTTTT. Drawing the rest from reference TRBV28 and TRBJ2-2, the complete variable domain is DVKVTQSSRYLVKRTGEKVFLECVQDMDHENMFWYRQDPGLGLRLIYFSYDVKMKEKGDIPEGYSVSREKKERFSLILESASTNQTSMYLCASSLIVGGGNTGELFFGEGSRLTVL.

The V call is TRBV19, the J call TRBJ2-2, with 8 positions matching TRBD1. CDR1 and CDR2 (germline): LNHDA, SQIVND (reference sequence). The length of the CDR3 is 14 residues. V shed 5 bases and J 4 bases; nucleotides not matched to a gene: 3. The DNA for the CDR3 is TGTGCCAGTAGTTTTACAGGGGGCACCGGGGAGCTGTTTTTT. It translates to CASSFTGGTGELFF.

The chain has TRBV7-8 and TRBJ2-3; the match to TRBD2 covers 9 bases. This CDR3 is 19 amino acids long. Germline loops: CDR1 SGHVS, CDR2 FQNEAQ. V dropped 1 base and J dropped 2; count of bases not matched to a gene: 13. The CDR3 reads CASSLGWGRLAGITDTQYF. The CDR3 DNA reads TGTGCCAGCAGCTTAGGGTGGGGGAGGCTAGCGGGAATCACAGATACGCAGTATTTT.

The chain recombines TRBV5-4 with TRBJ2-7; perhaps TRBD1 as D (5 bases). Per the germline V gene, CDR1 is SGHNT and CDR2 is YYREEE (reference sequence). The CDR3 covers 15 residues. Trimming cost V 0 bases and J 1 base, with 11 bases left between them. The CDR3 bases are TGTGCCAGCAGCTTGGTAGGGGCGCGGTCCTACGAGCAGTACTTC. This codes for CASSLVGARSYEQYF.

The chain employs TRBV5-6 and TRBJ2-1; tentatively, D is TRBD1 (5 bases). Between the trimmed V and J ends, which lost 1 base and 6 bases, there was a span of 17 bases. Germline assignment: CDR1 SGHDT and CDR2 YYEEEE. There are 16 residues in the CDR3. The CDR3 protein is CASSLWGMGRGNEQFF. The CDR3, as DNA: TGTGCCAGCAGCTTGTGGGGAATGGGAAGGGGCAATGAGCAGTTCTTC.

The V and J genes are TRBV28 and TRBJ1-2, with D maybe TRBD1 (5 bases). This CDR3 comprises 16 residues. Germline V gives CDR1 MDHEN, CDR2 SYDVKM. V lost 5 bases and J 2 bases, leaving 18 bases between the germline ends. This chain's CDR3 is CASSTLGGGSNYGYTF. In nucleotides, the CDR3 is TGTGCCAGCAGTACACTGGGTGGGGGGTCCAACTATGGCTACACCTTC.

This sequence joins TRBV27 and TRBJ2-5; tentatively, D is TRBD2 (5 bases). The tail of the sequence fits TRBJ2-7 better, so the J call may be wrong. CDR1 is MNHEY and CDR2 is SMNVEV in the germline V gene (reference sequence). The CDR3 contains 14 residues. CDR3 protein: CASSLRRGSDEQYF. DNA of the CDR3: TGTGCCAGCAGTTTACGCCGGGGAAGCGACGAGCAGTACTTC.

This clone is categorized as large (0.1 to 1%). The chain combines TRBV27 with TRBJ2-7; 7 bases fit TRBD2. Per germline, CDR1 MNHEY and CDR2 SMNVEV (reference sequence). The CDR3 runs to 14 residues. V shed 2 bases and J 4 bases; nucleotides not matched to a gene: 5. The CDR3 sequence is CASSLQGLLYEQYF. The CDR3 DNA is TGTGCCAGCAGTTTACAGGGACTACTATACGAGCAGTACTTC.

The chain has TRBV29-1 and TRBJ1-2, with a weak D call TRBD1 (5 bases). Germline values: CDR1 SQVTM, CDR2 ANQGSEA. Trimming took off 1 base at V and 8 bases at J, with 14 bases between the two ends. The CDR3 consists of 13 residues. CDR3 DNA sequence: TGCAGCGTTGAAGGGGACTGGGAAGGCGGCTACACCTTC. It is translated as CSVEGDWEGGYTF.

The chain is built from TRBV6-5 and TRBJ1-1; 9 bases agree with TRBD1. J was trimmed by 6 bases and V by 10 bases; bases with no gene match: 9. Looked up from germline, CDR1 is MNHEY and CDR2 is SVGAGI. This CDR3 has 13 residues. This CDR3 reads CAIGGTGYSEAFF. CDR3 DNA sequence: TGTGCCATTGGGGGGACAGGGTATTCTGAAGCTTTCTTT.

This chain connects TRBV18 to TRBJ1-4; D perhaps matches TRBD1 (5 bases). There are 14 residues in the CDR3. The germline V gene has CDR1 KGHSH and CDR2 LQKENI. Trimming removed 0 bases from V and 8 bases from J, with 10 bases in between. In nucleotides, the CDR3 is TGTGCCAGCTCACCACCAGGGGCGGGGGAAAAACTGTTTTTT. This encodes CASSPPGAGEKLFF. The variable domain in full, with the rest retrieved from reference TRBV18 and TRBJ1-4, is NAGVMQNPRHLVRRRGQEARLRCSPMKGHSHVYWYRQLPEEGLKFMVYLQKENIIDESGMPKERFSAEFPKEGPSILRIQQVVRGDSAAYFCASSPPGAGEKLFFGSGTQLSVL.

In this sample, this clone is medium-sized. This specimen includes other DNA sequences encoding the same CDR3. The chain recombines TRBV5-1 with TRBJ1-1; 7 nucleotides align to TRBD1. The CDR3 covers 15 residues. CDR1 and CDR2 (germline): SGHRS, YFSETQ. V dropped 4 bases and J dropped 0; count of bases not matched to a gene: 6. CDR3 protein: CASSPRQGLNTEAFF. CDR3 DNA: TGCGCCAGCAGCCCCCGACAGGGATTGAACACTGAAGCTTTCTTT.

The genes are TRBV5-1 and TRBJ1-1; the D gene is possibly TRBD1 (6 bases). The CDR3 length is 16 residues. The V gene's germline CDR1 is SGHRS and CDR2 YFSETQ. V lost 0 bases, J lost 0 bases, and 12 bases lay in between. The CDR3 here is CASSLATGNMNTEAFF. The CDR3, as DNA: TGCGCCAGCAGCTTGGCCACAGGGAACATGAACACTGAAGCTTTCTTT. Full variable domain (rest looked up from reference TRBV5-1 and TRBJ1-1): KAGVTQTPRYLIKTRGQQVTLSCSPISGHRSVSWYQQTPGQGLQFLFEYFSETQRNKGNFPGRFSGRQFSNSRSEMNVSTLELGDSALYLCASSLATGNMNTEAFFGQGTRLTVV.